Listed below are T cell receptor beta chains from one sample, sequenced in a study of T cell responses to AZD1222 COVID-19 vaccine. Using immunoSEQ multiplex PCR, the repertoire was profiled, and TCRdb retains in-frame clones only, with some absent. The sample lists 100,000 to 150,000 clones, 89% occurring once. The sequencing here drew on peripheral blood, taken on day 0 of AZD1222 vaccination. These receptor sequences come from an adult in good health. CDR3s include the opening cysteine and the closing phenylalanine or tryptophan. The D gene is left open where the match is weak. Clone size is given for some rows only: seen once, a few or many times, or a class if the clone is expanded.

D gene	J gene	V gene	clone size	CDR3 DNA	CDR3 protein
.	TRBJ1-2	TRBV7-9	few	TGTGCCAGCAGCTTAACGGTCGGGTTTGGCTACACCTTC	CASSLTVGFGYTF
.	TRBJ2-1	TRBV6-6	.	TGTGCCAGCAGTCGACCCCTTTCGCCCACGGGCCCCTCAGTTGTGCAGTTCTTC	CASSRPLSPTGPSVVQFF
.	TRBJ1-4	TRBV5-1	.	TGCGCCACCCGAGACAGTGCCAATGAAAAACTGTTTTTT	CATRDSANEKLFF
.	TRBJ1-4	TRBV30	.	TGTGCCTGGAGTCCGAGTGCAACTAATGAAAAACTGTTTTTT	CAWSPSATNEKLFF
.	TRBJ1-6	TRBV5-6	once	TGTGCCAGCATCAGGAGGGGGTTCAATTCACCCCTCCACTTT	CASIRRGFNSPLHF
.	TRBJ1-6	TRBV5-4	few	TGTGCCAGCAGCAGAAACCAACAGAGTAGCTCCTATAATTCACCCCTCCACTTT	CASSRNQQSSSYNSPLHF
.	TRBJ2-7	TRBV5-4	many	TGTGCCAGCGGGACCGGGACATCTTTGGAGCAGTACTTC	CASGTGTSLEQYF
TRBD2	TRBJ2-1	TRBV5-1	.	TGCGCCAGCCGGGGGGTTGTCGCCTACAATGAGCAGTTCTTC	CASRGVVAYNEQFF
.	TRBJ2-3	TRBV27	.	TGTGCCAGCAAAACCCCCCGGGGCCCTAGCACAGATACGCAGTATTTT	CASKTPRGPSTDTQYF
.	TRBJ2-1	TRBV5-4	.	TGTGCCAGCAGAGGCTCGTCAGGGAGCTCCTACAATGAGCAGTTCTTC	CASRGSSGSSYNEQFF
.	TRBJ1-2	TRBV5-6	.	TGTGCCAGCAGCTTGGTAGGGTATAACTATGGCTACACCTTC	CASSLVGYNYGYTF
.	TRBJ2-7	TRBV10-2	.	TGCGCCAGCAGTGAGTTCGGGGTCAACTACGAGCAGTACTTC	CASSEFGVNYEQYF
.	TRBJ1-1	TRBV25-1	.	TGTGCCAGCAGTGAGAACCGGGAGCCGAACACTGAAGCTTTCTTT	CASSENREPNTEAFF
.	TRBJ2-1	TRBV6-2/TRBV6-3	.	TGTGCCAGCAGCCTAGGGGGGGCCCCAGAGGAGCAGTTCTTC	CASSLGGAPEEQFF
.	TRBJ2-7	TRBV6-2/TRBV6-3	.	TGTGCCAGCAGTTACGGAACTACCCTAACCTACGAGCAGTACTTC	CASSYGTTLTYEQYF
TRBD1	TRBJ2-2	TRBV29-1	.	TGCAGCGTTGCACAGGGGGGCGGGGAGCTGTTTTTT	CSVAQGGGELFF
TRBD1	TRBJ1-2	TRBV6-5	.	TGTGCCAGCCTTAACAGGGGGTCTAACTATGGCTACACCTTC	CASLNRGSNYGYTF
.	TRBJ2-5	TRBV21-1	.	TGTGCCAGCAGCAAGGGACCAGCTAGAATAGAGACCCAGTACTTC	CASSKGPARIETQYF